The rows below give T cell receptor beta chains drawn from one sample of a study of PD-1 blockade in classical Hodgkin lymphoma. Sequenced by immunoSEQ multiplex PCR; TCRdb stores in-frame clones only, minus some. Altogether fewer than 100,000 clones are present, just under 95% being singletons, with the ten largest covering roughly 3%. The specimen comprised peripheral blood mononuclear cells (PBMCs), sampled at baseline. The receptors stem from a human donor with classical Hodgkin lymphoma. Both conserved end residues are part of each CDR3.

CDR3aa: CASSEWASGSNEQFF
v_gene: TRBV2
j_gene: TRBJ2-1

CDR3aa: CASSLFGQAGYGYTF
v_gene: TRBV7-8
j_gene: TRBJ1-2

CDR3aa: CASSRDRVEKFSNQPQHF
v_gene: TRBV18
j_gene: TRBJ1-5

CDR3aa: CSATQRELADTQYF
v_gene: TRBV29-1
j_gene: TRBJ2-3

CDR3aa: CASRQGLGPTDTQYF
v_gene: TRBV5-1
j_gene: TRBJ2-3

CDR3aa: CAWSVVAGGYNEQFF
v_gene: TRBV30
j_gene: TRBJ2-1

CDR3aa: CASSQAPRVGETQYF
v_gene: TRBV4-1
j_gene: TRBJ2-5

CDR3aa: CASSYEGRNTIYF
v_gene: TRBV5-1
j_gene: TRBJ1-3

CDR3aa: CASRDSVEAQYF
v_gene: TRBV6-5
j_gene: TRBJ2-5

CDR3aa: CASRPPSGPTSYEQYF
v_gene: TRBV27
j_gene: TRBJ2-7

CDR3aa: CSATGSAEAFF
v_gene: TRBV20-1
j_gene: TRBJ1-1